This TCR beta chain was observed in a study of PD-1 blockade in mismatch repair-deficient tumors. Profiled with immunoSEQ multiplex PCR; TCRdb holds only in-frame clones, not every one. The table has approximately 120,000 clones, roughly nine tenths seen once. In this sample, this clone turned up a few times. V gave up 0 bases and J gave up 3 bases; unmatched junction bases: 4. The CDR3 totals 15 residues. Germline CDR1 is SGHNT and CDR2 is YYREEE (reference sequence). This receptor was taken from an adult with mismatch repair-deficient cancer. This chain links TRBV5-4 with TRBJ2-7; the match to TRBD1 covers 9 bases. The source material was peripheral blood, sampled 44 weeks after starting pembrolizumab. CDR3 sequence: CASSLGGTGFYEQYF. For the CDR3, the DNA is TGTGCCAGCAGCTTGGGCGGGACAGGGTTCTACGAGCAGTACTTC.